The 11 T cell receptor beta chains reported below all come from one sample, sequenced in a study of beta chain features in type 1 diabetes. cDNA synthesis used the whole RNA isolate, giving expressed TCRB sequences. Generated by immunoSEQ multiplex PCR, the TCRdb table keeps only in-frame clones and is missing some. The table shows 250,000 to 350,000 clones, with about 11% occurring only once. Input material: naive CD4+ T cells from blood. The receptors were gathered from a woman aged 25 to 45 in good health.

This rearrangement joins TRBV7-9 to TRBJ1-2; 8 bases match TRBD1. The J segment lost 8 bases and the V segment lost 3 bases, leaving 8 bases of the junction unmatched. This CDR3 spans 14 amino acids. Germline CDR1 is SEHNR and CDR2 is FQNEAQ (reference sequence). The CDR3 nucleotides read TGTGCCAGCAGCTTGCCGGGACAGGCGCCGGGCTACACCTTC. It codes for CASSLPGQAPGYTF.

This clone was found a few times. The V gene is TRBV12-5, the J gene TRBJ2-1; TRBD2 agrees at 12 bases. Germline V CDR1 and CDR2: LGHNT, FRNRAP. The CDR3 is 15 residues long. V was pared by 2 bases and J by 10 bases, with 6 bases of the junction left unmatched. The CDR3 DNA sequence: TGTGCTAGTGGTTTGCTCCCCGGACTAGCGGGAGAGCAGTTCTTC. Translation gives CASGLLPGLAGEQFF.

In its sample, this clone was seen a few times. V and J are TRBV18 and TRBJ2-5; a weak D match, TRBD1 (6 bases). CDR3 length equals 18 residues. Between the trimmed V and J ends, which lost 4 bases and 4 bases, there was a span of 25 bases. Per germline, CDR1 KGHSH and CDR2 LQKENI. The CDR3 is CASSLTMAGAKGAETQYF. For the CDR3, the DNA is TGTGCCAGCTCACTGACAATGGCAGGGGCGAAGGGAGCAGAGACCCAGTACTTC.

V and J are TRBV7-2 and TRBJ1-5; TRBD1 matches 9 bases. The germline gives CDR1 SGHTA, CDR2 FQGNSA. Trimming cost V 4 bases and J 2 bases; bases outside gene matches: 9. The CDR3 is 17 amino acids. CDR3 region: CASSYRVRTGGNQPQHF. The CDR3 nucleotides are TGTGCCAGCAGCTACCGCGTACGGACAGGGGGCAATCAGCCCCAGCATTTT.

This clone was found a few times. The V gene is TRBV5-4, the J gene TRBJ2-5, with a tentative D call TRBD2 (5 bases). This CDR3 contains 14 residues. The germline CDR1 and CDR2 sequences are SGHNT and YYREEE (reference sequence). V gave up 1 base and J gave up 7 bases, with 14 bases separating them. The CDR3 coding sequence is TGTGCCAGCAGCTTGTGGGTAGCGCCAGGGACCCAGTACTTC. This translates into CASSLWVAPGTQYF.

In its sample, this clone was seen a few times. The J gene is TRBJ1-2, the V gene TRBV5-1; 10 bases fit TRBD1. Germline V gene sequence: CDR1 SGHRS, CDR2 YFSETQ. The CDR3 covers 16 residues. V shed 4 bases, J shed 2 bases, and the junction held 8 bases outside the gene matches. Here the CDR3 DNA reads TGCGCCAGCAGCAATCACCAGGGACAGGGGAACTATGGCTACACCTTC. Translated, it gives CASSNHQGQGNYGYTF. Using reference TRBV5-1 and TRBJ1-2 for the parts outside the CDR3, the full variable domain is KAGVTQTPRYLIKTRGQQVTLSCSPISGHRSVSWYQQTPGQGLQFLFEYFSETQRNKGNFPGRFSGRQFSNSRSEMNVSTLELGDSALYLCASSNHQGQGNYGYTFGSGTRLTVV.

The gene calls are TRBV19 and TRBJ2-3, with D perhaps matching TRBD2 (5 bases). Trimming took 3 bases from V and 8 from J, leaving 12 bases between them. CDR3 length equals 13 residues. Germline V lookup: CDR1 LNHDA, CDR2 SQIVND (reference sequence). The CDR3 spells CASSMAGIGTQYF. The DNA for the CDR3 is TGTGCCAGTAGTATGGCCGGGATAGGTACGCAGTATTTT.

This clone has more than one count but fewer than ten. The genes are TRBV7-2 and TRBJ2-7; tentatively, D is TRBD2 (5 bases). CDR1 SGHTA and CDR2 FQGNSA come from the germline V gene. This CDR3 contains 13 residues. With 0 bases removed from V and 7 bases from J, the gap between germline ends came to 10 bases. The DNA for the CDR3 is TGTGCCAGCAGCTTAGCGGGCGGGCCTGAGCAGTACTTC. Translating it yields CASSLAGGPEQYF.

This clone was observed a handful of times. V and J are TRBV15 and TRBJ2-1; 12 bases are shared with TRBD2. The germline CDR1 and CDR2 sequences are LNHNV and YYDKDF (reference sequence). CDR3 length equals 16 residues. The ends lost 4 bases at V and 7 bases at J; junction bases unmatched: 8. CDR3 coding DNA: TGTGCCACCAGCATTCAACTAGCGGGAGGAGGGAATGAGCAGTTCTTC. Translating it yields CATSIQLAGGGNEQFF.

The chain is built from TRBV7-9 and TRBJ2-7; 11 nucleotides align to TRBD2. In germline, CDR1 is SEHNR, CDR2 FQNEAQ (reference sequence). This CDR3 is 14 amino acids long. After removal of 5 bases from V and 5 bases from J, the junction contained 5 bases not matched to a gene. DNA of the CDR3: TGTGCCAGCAGCCGACTAGCGGGAATCAACGAGCAGTACTTC. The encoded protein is CASSRLAGINEQYF.

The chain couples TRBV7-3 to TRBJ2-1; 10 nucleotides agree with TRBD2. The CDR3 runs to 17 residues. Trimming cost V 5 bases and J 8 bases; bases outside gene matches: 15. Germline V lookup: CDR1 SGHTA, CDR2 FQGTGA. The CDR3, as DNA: TGTGCCAGCAGCCGGGGGGTGGGGACTAGCGTCGTCGATGAGCAGTTCTTC. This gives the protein CASSRGVGTSVVDEQFF.